The 32 T cell receptor beta chains below all came from one sample that was sequenced in a study of regulatory T cells in long-lasting Graves disease. Time point specified: newly diagnosed GD, antithyroid drugs for less than 3 months. Scientists built the TCR library using RNA that was extracted from PBMCs. Arm-PCR of CDR3 regions and iRepertoire HTBI primers were the basis on which TCR beta libraries were built. TCRdb reanalysed the multiplex PCR reads using MiXCR and keeps one entry per CDR3 protein. Among 350,000 to 450,000 distinct CDR3 sequences listed, around 11% were seen once. These data also featured in a second study, about T cells in Graves' hyperthyroidism and ophthalmopathy.

This sample comprised peripheral blood mononuclear cells (PBMCs), obtained at new diagnosis, from a patient treated with antithyroid drugs. The receptor set was obtained from a woman between 18 and 30 years old with Graves disease.

The rearrangement links TRBV12-3 or TRBV12-4 to TRBJ2-3, with TRBD2 matching over 7 bases. V gave up 3 bases and J gave up 2 bases; unmatched junction bases: 2. CDR3 length: 14 residues. CDR3: CASSLTSYTDTQYF. The CDR3 DNA reads TGTGCCAGCAGTTTGACTAGCTACACAGATACGCAGTATTTT.

This chain joins TRBV4-2 and TRBJ1-1; no definite D call. Germline assignment: CDR1 LGHNA and CDR2 YNFKEQ. Between the trimmed V and J ends, which lost 0 bases and 6 bases, there was a span of 8 bases. The CDR3 totals 13 residues. The DNA of the CDR3 is TGTGCCAGCAGCCAAGATACGATGCCTGAAGCTTTCTTT. Protein product: CASSQDTMPEAFF.

A word on this clonotype: As the CDR3 is not closed by the conserved phenylalanine or tryptophan, this likely results from a read error. This chain uses TRBV18 with TRBJ1-2; TRBD1 aligns across 8 bases. This CDR3 is built from 12 residues. Germline assignment: CDR1 KGHSH and CDR2 LQKENI. J lost 4 bases, V lost 5 bases, and 0 bases had no gene match. The CDR3 loop is CASSGQGYGYTI. The CDR3 DNA follows: TGTGCCAGCTCAGGACAGGGCTATGGCTACACCATC.

Ten or more counts support this clonotype. The chain combines TRBV28 with TRBJ1-6, with D unclear. Germline V gene data show CDR1 as MDHEN and CDR2 as SYDVKM. V was pared by 5 bases and J by 6 bases, with 2 bases between. The CDR3 length is 11 residues. The CDR3 here is CASSPNSPLHF. CDR3 bases: TGTGCCAGCAGTCCTAATTCACCCCTCCACTTT.

This clonotype was counted at least ten times. The gene calls are TRBV6-2 or TRBV6-3 and TRBJ1-6; D is unresolved. This CDR3 has 13 amino acids. Germline CDR1 and CDR2: MNHEY and SVGEGT. Trimming stripped 0 bases from V and 14 bases from J, with 11 bases between. This CDR3 is CASSYSAVLTLHF. In DNA, the CDR3 is TGTGCCAGCAGTTACTCGGCCGTACTCACCCTCCACTTT.

This clonotype was recorded at least ten times. The V call is TRBV7-9, the J call TRBJ2-5; D gene unclear. Trimming pared 1 base from V and 5 bases from J, leaving 11 bases between. The CDR3 spans 14 residues. Germline loops: CDR1 SEHNR, CDR2 FQNEAQ (reference sequence). Here the CDR3 reads CASSLVAATETQYF. The DNA of the CDR3 is TGTGCCAGCAGCTTAGTCGCCGCCACCGAGACCCAGTACTTC.

The chain is built from TRBV10-3 and TRBJ2-2; D remains unclear. V lost 2 bases, J lost 0 bases, and 1 base lay in between. The CDR3 has 13 residues. Germline V CDR1 and CDR2: ENHRY, SYGVKD. As DNA, the CDR3 is TGTGCCATCAGTGAGCCGAACACCGGGGAGCTGTTTTTT. Encoded protein: CAISEPNTGELFF.

This clonotype was counted ten times or more. V gene TRBV28 combines with J gene TRBJ2-7, with 10 bases fitting TRBD2. V was clipped by 4 bases and J by 0 bases; unmatched bases: 6. The germline V gene encodes CDR1 MDHEN and CDR2 SYDVKM. The CDR3 is 16 residues long. CDR3 DNA: TGTGCCAGCAGTTCATCGGGACTAGCGACCTCCTACGAGCAGTACTTC. Translating it yields CASSSSGLATSYEQYF.

This clonotype was picked up many times. The chain employs TRBV12-3 or TRBV12-4 and TRBJ1-2; D ambiguous. V lost 5 bases to trimming and J lost 6 bases, with 10 bases between them. The CDR3 covers 12 residues. The CDR3 here is CASSTEVDGYTF. CDR3 bases: TGTGCCAGCAGTACCGAAGTGGATGGCTACACCTTC.

Here the CDR3 reads CASSSPIERGYTF. In DNA, the CDR3 is TGTGCCAGCAGCTCCCCTATCGAAAGGGGCTACACCTTC. The gene calls are TRBV7-8 and TRBJ1-2; D ambiguous. This CDR3 is 13 amino acids long. Germline V gene lookup returns CDR1 SGHVS and CDR2 FQNEAQ. V shed 4 bases and J shed 8 bases, with 14 bases lying between them.

The chain has TRBV20-1 and TRBJ2-1; TRBD2 agrees at 12 bases. Per the germline V gene, CDR1 is DFQATT and CDR2 is SNEGSKA (reference sequence). This CDR3 region has 15 residues. The V gene end was trimmed by 2 bases and the J gene end by 7 bases; junction bases not matched to a gene: 6. This CDR3 reads CSARRYLAGGNEQFF. The CDR3 DNA sequence: TGCAGTGCTAGACGTTACCTAGCGGGGGGGAATGAGCAGTTCTTC.

The table lists this clonotype with many counts. This chain connects TRBV3-1 to TRBJ2-1; D remains ambiguous. The V end was cut by 1 base, the J end by 9 bases, with 7 bases between. CDR1 is LGHDT and CDR2 is YNNKEL in the germline V gene (reference sequence). The CDR3 loop spans 12 amino acids. The CDR3 nucleotides read TGTGCCAGCAGCCAAGGACGCCGTGAGCAGTTCTTC. Protein product: CASSQGRREQFF.

This clonotype was counted at least ten times. J is TRBJ2-1 and V is TRBV30, with 15 bases that match TRBD2. Per germline, CDR1 GTSNPN and CDR2 SVGIG (reference sequence). This CDR3 has 19 amino acids. V lost 5 bases and J lost 2; bases outside the gene matches: 13. CDR3 residues: CAWGRRGGLAGGAYNEQFF. The CDR3 coding sequence is TGTGCCTGGGGCCGTCGGGGGGGACTAGCGGGAGGAGCCTACAATGAGCAGTTCTTC.

The chain couples TRBV4-2 to TRBJ2-3; D is perhaps TRBD2 (5 bases). Trimming pared 2 bases from V and 1 base from J, leaving 16 bases between. Germline assignment: CDR1 LGHNA and CDR2 YNFKEQ. The CDR3 extends over 17 amino acids. The CDR3 region is CASSQKRPWAGTDTQYF. DNA of the CDR3: TGTGCCAGCAGCCAAAAGCGGCCGTGGGCTGGCACAGATACGCAGTATTTT.

This clonotype showed up just a few times. The chain couples TRBV9 to TRBJ2-1, with 7 nucleotides matching TRBD1. From germline, CDR1 is SGDLS and CDR2 YYNGEE. The J segment lost 8 bases and the V segment lost 3 bases, leaving 2 bases of the junction unmatched. CDR3 length: 12 residues. The CDR3 loop reads CASSDRGHEQFF. The CDR3 DNA is TGTGCCAGCAGCGACAGGGGTCATGAGCAGTTCTTC.

This clonotype has a handful of counts. The chain uses TRBV28 and TRBJ2-1; D ambiguous. The CDR3 spans 15 residues. Germline CDR1 reads MDHEN; CDR2 reads SYDVKM. V was pared by 2 bases and J by 5 bases, with 13 bases between. The DNA of the CDR3 is TGTGCCAGCAGTTTAGAGGCCATAGTCCACAATGAGCAGTTCTTC. It translates to CASSLEAIVHNEQFF.

This chain uses TRBV9 with TRBJ2-7; D gene uncertain. Germline loops: CDR1 SGDLS, CDR2 YYNGEE. V lost 3 bases, J lost 2 bases, and 24 bases lay in between. The CDR3 sequence is 18 residues long. The CDR3 DNA reads as TGTGCCAGCAGCGCGAAGGATCAGATGAGACCACCCGCCTACGAGCAGTACGTC. It yields the protein CASSAKDQMRPPAYEQYV.

This clonotype was seen many times. Relative to the germline gene, one junction end is altered; a read error may explain this. V and J are TRBV10-3 and TRBJ2-1, with 7 positions matching TRBD2. CDR1 and CDR2 from the germline V gene are ENHRY and SYGVKD. CDR3 size: 16 residues. The DNA of the CDR3 is TGTGCCACCTCAGGGCGCGGGAGTAGGACCTACAACGAGCAGTTCTTC. Protein: CATSGRGSRTYNEQFF.

This clonotype was seen more than once but under ten times. The chain joins TRBV5-5 to TRBJ1-2; D is unclear. The CDR3 contains 13 residues. Germline CDR1 is SGHKS and CDR2 is YYEKEE (reference sequence). V lost 0 bases to trimming and J lost 8 bases, with 11 bases between them. DNA of the CDR3: TGTGCCAGCAGCTTGGACACCCCGGGAGGCTACACCTTC. It codes for CASSLDTPGGYTF.

This clonotype was found a few times. The V gene is TRBV7-2, the J gene TRBJ1-5; no reliable D call. Trimming removed 0 bases at V and 7 bases at J, with 7 bases between. The length of the CDR3 is 13 residues. The germline V gene has CDR1 SGHTA and CDR2 FQGNSA. The CDR3 is CASSLAPRQPQHF. The CDR3 nucleotides read TGTGCCAGCAGCTTAGCCCCACGACAGCCCCAGCATTTT.

This rearrangement joins TRBV2 to TRBJ2-2; D tentatively reads TRBD1 or TRBD2 (6 bases each). This CDR3 is 15 amino acids long. Trimming pared 2 bases from V and 3 bases from J, leaving 10 bases between. Germline CDR1 is SNHLY and CDR2 is FYNNEI. For the CDR3, the DNA is TGTGCCAGCAGTGAAACGGGGGCTGACACCGGGGAGCTGTTTTTT. Encoded protein: CASSETGADTGELFF. Full variable domain (remainder filled in from reference TRBV2 and TRBJ2-2): EPEVTQTPSHQVTQMGQEVILRCVPISNHLYFYWYRQILGQKVEFLVSFYNNEISEKSEIFDDQFSVERPDGSNFTLKIRSTKLEDSAMYFCASSETGADTGELFFGEGSRLTVL.

Many counts were recorded for this clonotype. The CDR3 sequence: CASKPLWAGEQFF. The CDR3 nucleotides are TGTGCCAGCAAACCCCTCTGGGCCGGGGAGCAGTTCTTC. The chain employs TRBV12-3 or TRBV12-4 and TRBJ2-1; D is undetermined. CDR3 length: 13 amino acids. The V and J ends lost 7 bases and 10 bases respectively, with 17 bases between them.

As for this clonotype: A much larger clone differs from this one at a single base, so this may be a read error. The CDR3 here is CASNWGQGSSYEQFF. The DNA of the CDR3 is TGTGCCAGCAATTGGGGGCAGGGATCGTCCTACGAGCAGTTCTTC. V is TRBV28 and J is TRBJ2-1; perhaps TRBD1 as D (6 bases). Between the trimmed V and J ends, which lost 7 bases and 10 bases, there was a span of 23 bases. Germline CDR1 MDHEN, CDR2 SYDVKM. The CDR3 extends over 15 amino acids.

This clonotype was detected ten times or more. The chain uses TRBV11-2 and TRBJ1-2; 7 positions match TRBD1. V shed 4 bases and J 2 bases; nucleotides not matched to a gene: 7. This CDR3 has 15 amino acids. Germline loops: CDR1 SGHAT, CDR2 FQNNGV. The CDR3 nucleotides read TGTGCCAGCAGCTCAGGCCCGACAGGGAACTATGGCTACACCTTC. Its protein product is CASSSGPTGNYGYTF.

The genes are TRBV4-1 and TRBJ2-7, with D possibly matching TRBD1 (5 bases). The CDR3 is made up of 15 amino acids. CDR1 MGHRA and CDR2 YSYEKL come from the germline V gene. V was clipped by 0 bases and J by 4 bases, with 13 bases between them. The CDR3 region has the DNA TGCGCCAGCAGCCAAGAAAGGGGTAGCCTATACGAGCAGTACTTC. Translation: CASSQERGSLYEQYF.

The genes are TRBV6-4 and TRBJ1-1; D unresolved. The ends were cut back, 6 bases at V and 1 base at J, with 12 bases in the middle. Germline V lookup: CDR1 MRHNA, CDR2 SNTAGT. The CDR3 length is 14 residues. The CDR3 bases are TGTGCCAGCAGGCCAGCGGCCGGGAACACTGAAGCTTTCTTT. It is translated as CASRPAAGNTEAFF.

This clonotype was detected only a few times. The V call is TRBV7-3, the J call TRBJ2-3, with D perhaps given as TRBD1 or TRBD2 (5 bases each). V lost 5 bases, J lost 2 bases, and 11 bases lay in between. The CDR3 consists of 14 residues. Germline CDR1 SGHTA, CDR2 FQGTGA. The CDR3 DNA reads TGTGCCAGCAGCCGGGGCGGGCTCACAGATACGCAGTATTTT. It translates to CASSRGGLTDTQYF. The variable domain in full, with the rest retrieved from reference TRBV7-3 and TRBJ2-3, is GAGVSQTPSNKVTEKGKYVELRCDPISGHTALYWYRQSLGQGPEFLIYFQGTGAADDSGLPNDRFFAVRPEGSVSTLKIQRTERGDSAVYLCASSRGGLTDTQYFGPGTRLTVL.

This clonotype was seen repeatedly, ten times or more. For the CDR3, the DNA is TGTGCCAGCACCCTTAGAGGGAACACCGGGGAGCTGTTTTTT. Its protein is CASTLRGNTGELFF. J is TRBJ2-2 and V is TRBV11-3, with no clear D. This CDR3 contains 14 residues. Germline V CDR1 and CDR2: SGHNT, YENEEA. Trimming left V 7 bases short and J 1 base short, with 10 bases between.

This clonotype has a handful of counts. The chain is built from TRBV7-9 and TRBJ2-7; TRBD1 matches 7 bases. The germline V gene has CDR1 SEHNR and CDR2 FQNEAQ (reference sequence). The J segment lost 3 bases and the V segment lost 5 bases, leaving 10 bases of the junction unmatched. This CDR3 has 15 amino acids. The CDR3 loop is CASSPAHDRDYEQYV. CDR3 nucleotide sequence: TGTGCCAGCAGCCCGGCCCATGACAGGGACTACGAGCAGTACGTC.

This clonotype was found many times. The genes are TRBV7-2 and TRBJ2-5; 9 bases map to TRBD2. The J segment lost 3 bases and the V segment lost 5 bases, leaving 7 bases of the junction unmatched. This CDR3 contains 15 residues. Germline CDR1 SGHTA, CDR2 FQGNSA. Here the CDR3 reads CASSRVSGSEETQYF. The CDR3, as DNA: TGTGCCAGCAGCCGTGTTAGCGGGAGTGAAGAGACCCAGTACTTC. The full variable domain, its missing parts supplied by reference TRBV7-2 and TRBJ2-5, is GAGVSQSPSNKVTEKGKDVELRCDPISGHTALYWYRQSLGQGLEFLIYFQGNSAPDKSGLPSDRFSAERTGGSVSTLTIQRTQQEDSAVYLCASSRVSGSEETQYFGPGTRLLVL.

The V gene is TRBV25-1, the J gene TRBJ2-5; the match to TRBD2 covers 9 bases. Germline values: CDR1 MGHDK, CDR2 SYGVNS. The CDR3 is 15 amino acids. The ends lost 1 base at V and 7 bases at J; junction bases unmatched: 7. The CDR3 is CASSESQRGVGTQYF. The CDR3 nucleotides are TGTGCCAGCAGTGAATCACAGCGGGGGGTGGGGACCCAGTACTTC.

V usage is TRBV6-2 or TRBV6-3 and J usage is TRBJ2-1; D unresolved. The CDR3 is 20 residues long. Trimming removed 2 bases at V and 4 bases at J, with 27 bases between. Germline V CDR1 and CDR2: MNHEY, SVGEGT. The CDR3 sequence is CASSYEAGPSRVAKYNEQFF. CDR3 nucleotides: TGTGCCAGCAGTTACGAGGCCGGACCATCCCGAGTGGCTAAATACAATGAGCAGTTCTTC.